The 23 T cell receptor beta chains reported below all come from one sample, sequenced in a study of blood T cell repertoires in COVID-19. Method: immunoSEQ multiplex PCR; TCRdb's copy keeps in-frame clones and lacks some. Of some 130,000 clones in the sample, around 86% are singletons; the top ten hold roughly 9.1%. The sample comprised peripheral blood. These receptors came from a woman aged 55 to 70 with active or convalescent COVID-19.

V and J are TRBV28 and TRBJ1-5, with D possibly being TRBD1 (5 bases). CDR1 is MDHEN and CDR2 is SYDVKM in the germline V gene. V was trimmed by 8 bases and J by 6 bases, leaving 17 bases between them. The CDR3 is 14 amino acids. The CDR3: CASAPGGDLQPQHF. In nucleotides, the CDR3 is TGTGCCAGCGCCCCGGGCGGGGACCTTCAGCCCCAGCATTTT.

The chain couples TRBV24-1 to TRBJ2-3; TRBD2 aligns across 10 bases. From germline, CDR1 is KGHDR and CDR2 SFDVKD. CDR3 length: 18 amino acids. Trimming at V came to 3 bases and at J to 5 bases, leaving 13 bases not matched to a gene. The CDR3 reads CATSDLDVSGGRGDTQYF. The CDR3 DNA sequence: TGTGCCACCAGTGATCTCGACGTTAGCGGGGGGCGTGGAGATACGCAGTATTTT.

In this sample, this clone turned up once. J is TRBJ1-3 and V is TRBV28, with a weak D call TRBD1 (6 bases). Germline CDR1 and CDR2: MDHEN and SYDVKM. Deletions cut 5 bases from V and 0 bases from J, with 14 bases between. The CDR3 contains 16 residues. In DNA, the CDR3 is TGTGCCAGCAGTAGGGCGGGGGCCGGCTCTGGAAACACCATATATTTT. This translates into CASSRAGAGSGNTIYF.

The genes are TRBV9 and TRBJ2-7; TRBD1 matches 10 bases. Germline V CDR1 and CDR2: SGDLS, YYNGEE. There are 15 residues in the CDR3. Trimming removed 1 base from V and 5 bases from J; junction bases left unmatched: 6. CDR3 DNA sequence: TGTGCCAGCAGCGTACGACCGGGACAGGGGCACGAGCAGTACTTC. Translation gives CASSVRPGQGHEQYF.

The chain employs TRBV7-2 and TRBJ2-1, with 10 bases lining up with TRBD1. CDR3 length: 14 residues. Germline loops: CDR1 SGHTA, CDR2 FQGNSA. J gave up 4 bases and V 4 bases, and 1 base lay outside the gene matches. CDR3 amino acids: CASSWTGGYNEQFF. The DNA of the CDR3 is TGTGCCAGCAGCTGGACAGGGGGTTACAATGAGCAGTTCTTC.

The chain combines TRBV6-6 with TRBJ2-6; D is unresolved. The CDR3 runs to 16 residues. V was trimmed by 6 bases and J by 0 bases, leaving 12 bases between them. Germline V gene lookup returns CDR1 MNHNY and CDR2 SVGAGI (reference sequence). CDR3 protein: CASSRSLSSGANVLTF. The CDR3 DNA reads TGTGCCAGCAGCCGATCTCTAAGCTCTGGGGCCAACGTCCTGACTTTC.

This chain connects TRBV28 to TRBJ1-1; D gene uncertain. The CDR3 is 15 residues long. Per the germline V gene, CDR1 is MDHEN and CDR2 is SYDVKM. Deletions cut 6 bases from V and 4 bases from J, with 18 bases between. Written as DNA, the CDR3 is TGTGCCAGCAGCCCCCGGACGGGAAAGGGCACTGAAGCTTTCTTT. This sequence encodes CASSPRTGKGTEAFF. The variable domain in full, completed from reference TRBV28 and TRBJ1-1, reads DVKVTQSSRYLVKRTGEKVFLECVQDMDHENMFWYRQDPGLGLRLIYFSYDVKMKEKGDIPEGYSVSREKKERFSLILESASTNQTSMYLCASSPRTGKGTEAFFGQGTRLTVV.

This rearrangement joins TRBV6-5 to TRBJ2-1; 13 bases line up with TRBD2. V dropped 4 bases and J dropped 15; count of bases not matched to a gene: 3. Looked up from germline, CDR1 is MNHEY and CDR2 is SVGAGI. This CDR3 contains 12 residues. The CDR3 DNA sequence: TGTGCCAGCAGTTCGGGACTAGCGGGACCGTTCTTC. Its protein product is CASSSGLAGPFF.

The chain joins TRBV28 to TRBJ1-1; 7 bases align to TRBD1. CDR3 length: 11 residues. CDR1 is MDHEN, CDR2 SYDVKM, per germline. Trimming removed 8 bases from V and 8 bases from J; junction bases left unmatched: 5. DNA of the CDR3: TGTGCCAGCCGACGACAGGGCGAAGCTTTCTTT. It encodes CASRRQGEAFF.

V usage is TRBV5-4 and J usage is TRBJ2-3; TRBD1 matches at 7 bases. This CDR3 is built from 15 residues. Germline CDR1 SGHNT, CDR2 YYREEE (reference sequence). V lost 0 bases, J lost 2 bases, and 3 bases stayed unmatched. CDR3 amino acids: CASSLEGQSTDTQYF. The CDR3 DNA reads TGTGCCAGCAGCTTGGAGGGACAGTCCACAGATACGCAGTATTTT.

The chain joins TRBV12-3 or TRBV12-4 to TRBJ2-3; 7 bases align to TRBD1. Trimming removed 8 bases from V and 3 bases from J; junction bases left unmatched: 5. The CDR3 loop spans 13 amino acids. In nucleotides, the CDR3 is TGTGCCAGCTGTGACAGGGAGACAGATACGCAGTATTTT. Protein: CASCDRETDTQYF.

This chain links TRBV3-1 (or the pseudogene TRBV3-2) with TRBJ2-5; 11 nucleotides align to TRBD2. The germline V gene has CDR1 LGHDT and CDR2 YNNKEL (reference sequence). The CDR3 is made up of 13 amino acids. V dropped 0 bases and J dropped 11; count of bases not matched to a gene: 2. As DNA, the CDR3 is TGTGCCAGCAGCCAAGAAAGACTAGCGGGGCAGTACTTC. Its translation: CASSQERLAGQYF.

The rearrangement links TRBV7-2 to TRBJ2-1; 14 bases map to TRBD2. The CDR3 consists of 15 residues. Germline V gives CDR1 SGHTA, CDR2 FQGNSA. The trim removed 5 bases at V and 9 bases at J, leaving 6 bases unmatched. CDR3: CASSGTSGRVGEQFF. In nucleotides, the CDR3 is TGTGCCAGCAGCGGGACTAGCGGGAGAGTGGGTGAGCAGTTCTTC.

The chain couples TRBV24-1 to TRBJ2-3; D is perhaps TRBD1 (5 bases). V was cut by 5 bases and J by 7 bases, with 21 bases left in between. The CDR3 covers 16 residues. The germline gives CDR1 KGHDR, CDR2 SFDVKD. The CDR3 region is CATSGLLAQGIYTQYF. Written as DNA, the CDR3 is TGTGCCACCAGTGGTCTCCTCGCGCAGGGTATTTATACGCAGTATTTT.

This clone was seen a few times. This rearrangement joins TRBV6-5 to TRBJ2-1; D not certain. Germline CDR1 reads MNHEY; CDR2 reads SVGAGI. Trimming left V 7 bases short and J 8 bases short, with 9 bases between. This CDR3 has 11 residues. CDR3 nucleotides: TGTGCCAGCACTTGGGCCGATGAGCAGTTCTTC. Translating it yields CASTWADEQFF.

The V and J genes are TRBV9 and TRBJ1-6, with a tentative D call TRBD1 (5 bases). The CDR3 totals 16 residues. The V end lost 0 bases, the J end lost 5 bases, and 12 bases lay between the germline ends. Germline lookup yields CDR1 SGDLS and CDR2 YYNGEE. CDR3 DNA sequence: TGTGCCAGCAGCGTAGAAATACCAGGGAATAATTCACCCCTCCACTTT. This codes for CASSVEIPGNNSPLHF.

The chain carries TRBV7-2 and TRBJ1-1, with D maybe TRBD1 (5 bases). The CDR3 length is 19 residues. The germline V and J ends were trimmed by 1 base and 1 base, with 22 bases remaining between them. The germline gives CDR1 SGHTA, CDR2 FQGNSA. CDR3 sequence reads: CASSLDKRTGTIANTEAFF. The DNA for the CDR3 is TGTGCCAGCAGCTTAGATAAGAGGACGGGGACTATAGCGAACACTGAAGCTTTCTTT.

The CDR3 sequence is CAWTGGGLGANVLTF. The CDR3, as DNA: TGTGCCTGGACTGGGGGGGGCTTGGGGGCCAACGTCCTGACTTTC. The V and J genes are TRBV30 and TRBJ2-6; TRBD2 might be the D (7 bases). CDR3 length equals 15 residues. V lost 4 bases to trimming and J lost 4 bases, with 14 bases between them. Per germline, CDR1 GTSNPN and CDR2 SVGIG (reference sequence). Variable domain in full (rest from reference TRBV30 and TRBJ2-6): SQTIHQWPATLVQPVGSPLSLECTVEGTSNPNLYWYRQAAGRGLQLLFYSVGIGQISSEVPQNLSASRPQDRQFILSSKKLLLSDSGFYLCAWTGGGLGANVLTFGAGSRLTVL.

CDR3 bases: TGTGCCAGCAGTTTGGCACATAACACTGAAGCTTTCTTT. Protein: CASSLAHNTEAFF. This chain links TRBV6-2 or TRBV6-3 with TRBJ1-1; D not resolved. CDR3 length equals 13 residues. Trimming stripped 4 bases from V and 2 bases from J, with 8 bases between. CDR1 MNHEY and CDR2 SVGEGT come from the germline V gene.

The V and J genes are TRBV29-1 and TRBJ2-5; TRBD1 agrees at 7 bases. With 3 bases clipped from V and 5 bases from J, the junction kept 3 bases outside the gene matches. Germline CDR1 SQVTM, CDR2 ANQGSEA. The CDR3 loop spans 12 amino acids. CDR3 loop: CSVETGPETQYF. The CDR3 nucleotides read TGCAGCGTTGAGACAGGGCCCGAGACCCAGTACTTC. Full variable domain (outside the CDR3, taken from reference TRBV29-1 and TRBJ2-5): SAVISQKPSRDICQRGTSLTIQCQVDSQVTMMFWYRQQPGQSLTLIATANQGSEATYESGFVIDKFPISRPNLTFSTLTVSNMSPEDSSIYLCSVETGPETQYFGPGTRLLVL.

This chain connects TRBV6-1 to TRBJ2-3; a possible D gene is TRBD1 (6 bases). Germline V gives CDR1 MNHNS, CDR2 SASEGT. CDR3 size: 17 residues. Trimming removed 4 bases from V and 0 bases from J, with 17 bases in between. CDR3 coding DNA: TGTGCCAGCAGTGGCGAATTGGGACACCTAAGCACAGATACGCAGTATTTT. Its translation is CASSGELGHLSTDTQYF.

This chain uses TRBV10-1 with TRBJ1-1, with unresolved D. The CDR3 runs 12 residues. The V end lost 8 bases, the J end lost 7 bases, and 14 bases lay between the germline ends. Germline assignment: CDR1 WNHNN and CDR2 SYGVQD (reference sequence). In nucleotides, the CDR3 is TGCGCCAGCGGATTCCAGGATAGTGAAGCTTTCTTT. This encodes CASGFQDSEAFF.

This chain joins TRBV7-2 and TRBJ2-5; weak D call: TRBD1 (5 bases). This CDR3 has 15 residues. Germline V gene sequence: CDR1 SGHTA, CDR2 FQGNSA. The V end lost 4 bases, the J end lost 0 bases, and 12 bases lay between the germline ends. The CDR3 reads CASSSTAGNQETQYF. The CDR3 region has the DNA TGTGCCAGCAGCTCGACTGCAGGGAACCAAGAGACCCAGTACTTC.